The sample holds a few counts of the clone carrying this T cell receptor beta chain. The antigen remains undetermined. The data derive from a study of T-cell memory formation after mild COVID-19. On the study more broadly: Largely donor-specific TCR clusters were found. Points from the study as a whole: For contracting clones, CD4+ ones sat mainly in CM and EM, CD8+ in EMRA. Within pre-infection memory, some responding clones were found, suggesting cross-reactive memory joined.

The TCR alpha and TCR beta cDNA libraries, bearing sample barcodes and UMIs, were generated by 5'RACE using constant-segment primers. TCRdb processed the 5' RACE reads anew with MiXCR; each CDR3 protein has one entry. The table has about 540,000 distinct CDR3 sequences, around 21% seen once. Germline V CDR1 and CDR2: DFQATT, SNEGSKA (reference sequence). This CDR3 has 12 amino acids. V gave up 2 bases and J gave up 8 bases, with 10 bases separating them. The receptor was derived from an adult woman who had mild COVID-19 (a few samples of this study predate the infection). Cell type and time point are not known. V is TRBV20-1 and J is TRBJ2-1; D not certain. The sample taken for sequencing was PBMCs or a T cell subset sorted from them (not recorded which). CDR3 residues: CSARHYPYEQFF. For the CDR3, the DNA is TGCAGTGCTAGACATTACCCCTATGAGCAGTTCTTC.